Below are 19 T cell receptor beta chains sequenced from a single sample in a study of blood T cell repertoires in COVID-19 (dated by TCRdb to about 2020). Libraries were made using the immunoSEQ multiplex PCR assay. TCRdb mirrors the immuneACCESS table, restricted to in-frame sequences. Some clones are absent from its copies; in checked studies, under half trace to an unresolved V gene, and the reason for the others is unknown. The sample records about 260,000 clones, 84% of which are singletons. The ten biggest clones cover around 4.2% of the sample. The sequencing input was peripheral blood. Receptors were obtained from a man aged 55 to 70 with acute or convalescent COVID-19.

The CDR3 region has the DNA TGTGCCAGCAGCCGCTCCTGGGACGGAGGGGCTGAAGCTTTCTTT. This sequence encodes CASSRSWDGGAEAFF. This chain links TRBV11-2 with TRBJ1-1, with D perhaps matching TRBD1 (5 bases). CDR1 is SGHAT and CDR2 is FQNNGV in the germline V gene. Trimming pared 5 bases from V and 6 bases from J, leaving 19 bases between. CDR3 length equals 15 residues.

The chain links TRBV6-6 to TRBJ1-4, with D possibly matching TRBD1 (6 bases). The CDR3 length is 16 residues. Trimming shortened V by 2 bases and J by 3 bases, and 13 bases separated the two germline ends. Germline values: CDR1 MNHNY, CDR2 SVGAGI (reference sequence). DNA of the CDR3: TGTGCCAGCAGTTACCCCACAGGGCCCTCTAATGAAAAACTGTTTTTT. It yields the protein CASSYPTGPSNEKLFF.

This chain joins TRBV7-2 and TRBJ2-2; tentative D call: TRBD1 (5 bases). CDR1 and CDR2 (germline): SGHTA, FQGNSA. Trimming cost V 6 bases and J 1 base, with 9 bases left between them. This CDR3 region has 14 residues. This CDR3 reads CASSPQGNTGELFF. The CDR3 DNA follows: TGTGCCAGCAGTCCGCAGGGGAACACCGGGGAGCTGTTTTTT.

J is TRBJ2-4 and V is TRBV7-9; 7 bases line up with TRBD1. Germline CDR1 reads SEHNR; CDR2 reads FQNEAQ (reference sequence). The CDR3 is 13 residues long. J lost 16 bases, V lost 0 bases, and 9 bases had no gene match. In DNA form, the CDR3 reads TGTGCCAGCAGCTTAGCCGGGACAGACGTATCCTACTTC. It is translated as CASSLAGTDVSYF. Supplemented by reference TRBV7-9 and TRBJ2-4, the full variable domain reads DTGVSQNPRHKITKRGQNVTFRCDPISEHNRLYWYRQTLGQGPEFLTYFQNEAQLEKSRLLSDRFSAERPKGSFSTLEIQRTEQGDSAMYLCASSLAGTDVSYFGAGTRLSVL.

Of note for this clone: The same CDR3 also results from other DNA sequences found in this sample. The rearrangement joins TRBV7-9 to TRBJ2-7; TRBD1 agrees at 7 bases. The CDR3 runs 12 residues. Germline V gene lookup returns CDR1 SEHNR and CDR2 FQNEAQ (reference sequence). V trimming: 4 bases; J trimming: 4 bases; junction bases outside the gene matches: 1. As DNA, the CDR3 is TGTGCCAGCAGCTCACAGGGGTACGAGCAGTACTTC. It yields the protein CASSSQGYEQYF.

This chain uses TRBV29-1 with TRBJ2-2; perhaps TRBD1 as D (6 bases). The germline V gene encodes CDR1 SQVTM and CDR2 ANQGSEA. The CDR3 has 13 amino acids. Trimming shortened V by 2 bases and J by 4 bases, and 8 bases separated the two germline ends. CDR3 DNA: TGCAGCGTTGAAACAGGGTCCACCGGGGAGCTGTTTTTT. Its protein product is CSVETGSTGELFF.

The chain is built from TRBV4-3 and TRBJ1-5; D perhaps matches TRBD1 (5 bases). Germline assignment: CDR1 LGHNA and CDR2 YSLEER. V was pared by 5 bases and J by 5 bases, with 16 bases between. The CDR3 runs 15 residues. The CDR3 is CASSSNIGTDQPQHF. The CDR3 nucleotides are TGCGCCAGCAGCTCCAATATAGGGACTGATCAGCCCCAGCATTTT.

The chain employs TRBV24-1 and TRBJ1-1, with D uncertain. Germline loops: CDR1 KGHDR, CDR2 SFDVKD. The CDR3 is 12 residues long. The ends were cut back, 3 bases at V and 7 bases at J, with 8 bases in the middle. The CDR3 spells CATSDGGDEAFF. Here the CDR3 DNA reads TGTGCCACCAGTGATGGTGGAGATGAAGCTTTCTTT.

The rearrangement joins TRBV27 to TRBJ2-5; tentative D call: TRBD2 (6 bases). This CDR3 is 15 amino acids long. V gave up 5 bases and J gave up 5 bases, with 18 bases separating them. CDR1 and CDR2 (germline): MNHEY, SMNVEV (reference sequence). The CDR3 DNA sequence: TGTGCCAGCAGTACCTCTCTAGCGTGGGGGGAGACCCAGTACTTC. Amino acid sequence: CASSTSLAWGETQYF.

The V call is TRBV10-2, the J call TRBJ1-2; 7 positions match TRBD1. This CDR3 has 15 residues. Trimming took 0 bases from V and 6 from J; bases not matched to a gene: 7. Per the germline V gene, CDR1 is WSHSY and CDR2 is SAAADI. The CDR3 nucleotides read TGCGCCAGCAGTGAGTCGATAGACAGGGTCCATGGCTACACCTTC. Its translation is CASSESIDRVHGYTF.

The V and J genes are TRBV18 and TRBJ2-7; TRBD2 agrees at 7 bases. The CDR3 has 15 residues. Germline values: CDR1 KGHSH, CDR2 LQKENI. V lost 2 bases and J lost 7; bases outside the gene matches: 11. Written as DNA, the CDR3 is TGTGCCAGCTCACCATCGGCGGGAGCGGCAGGAGAGCAGTACTTC. As protein: CASSPSAGAAGEQYF.

The chain joins TRBV28 to TRBJ2-1; a weak D match, TRBD2 (5 bases). This CDR3 has 13 amino acids. Germline-derived CDR1 and CDR2 are MDHEN and SYDVKM. V was cut by 7 bases and J by 6 bases, with 13 bases left in between. The CDR3 here is CASIQKEGNEQFF. The CDR3 DNA reads TGTGCCAGCATCCAGAAAGAGGGCAATGAGCAGTTCTTC.

This clone was seen just once. The chain is built from TRBV5-5 and TRBJ1-3; 7 bases line up with TRBD1. This CDR3 comprises 14 residues. The junction had 5 bases not matched to a gene; V was cut back by 4 bases and J by 4 bases. The germline V gene encodes CDR1 SGHKS and CDR2 YYEKEE (reference sequence). The CDR3 region has the DNA TGTGCCAGCAGCCGACAGACAGGGGGAAACACCATATATTTT. As protein: CASSRQTGGNTIYF. The complete variable domain, with remaining parts taken from reference TRBV5-5 and TRBJ1-3, reads DAGVTQSPTHLIKTRGQQVTLRCSPISGHKSVSWYQQVLGQGPQFIFQYYEKEERGRGNFPDRFSARQFPNYSSELNVNALLLGDSALYLCASSRQTGGNTIYFGEGSWLTVV.

This clone appeared a single time. CDR3: CASRPGQYNQPQHF. The CDR3 DNA sequence: TGTGCCAGCAGACCCGGACAGTACAATCAGCCCCAGCATTTT. The chain links TRBV6-1 to TRBJ1-5; weak D call: TRBD1 (6 bases). V lost 6 bases and J lost 3, with 12 bases in between. Germline CDR1 and CDR2: MNHNS and SASEGT. The length of the CDR3 is 14 residues.

This clone was observed once. V usage is TRBV13 and J usage is TRBJ1-2; 7 bases are shared with TRBD1. Germline CDR1 PRHDT, CDR2 FYEKMQ (reference sequence). J gave up 6 bases and V 5 bases, and 9 bases lay outside the gene matches. The CDR3 totals 14 residues. The CDR3 coding sequence is TGTGCCAGCAGCCCAAACAGGGGTTGGAATGGCTACACCTTC. It specifies CASSPNRGWNGYTF.

The DNA of the CDR3 is TGCGCCAGCAGCCAATCGGGACAGGGCTACAATGAGCAGTTCTTC. Protein product: CASSQSGQGYNEQFF. The chain uses TRBV4-1 and TRBJ2-1, with 9 bases fitting TRBD1. CDR1 and CDR2 (germline): MGHRA, YSYEKL. The V and J ends lost 2 bases and 3 bases, in that order; junction bases with no gene match: 2. CDR3 length: 15 amino acids.

This chain links TRBV30 with TRBJ1-5; TRBD1 agrees at 8 bases. V gave up 4 bases and J gave up 5 bases; unmatched junction bases: 7. In germline, CDR1 is GTSNPN, CDR2 SVGIG (reference sequence). This CDR3 is built from 14 residues. The chain's CDR3 is CAWKKQGDYQPQHF. CDR3 DNA sequence: TGTGCCTGGAAAAAACAGGGGGATTATCAGCCCCAGCATTTT.

The gene calls are TRBV4-1 and TRBJ2-2; D is unresolved. V was trimmed by 6 bases and J by 0 bases, leaving 14 bases between them. The CDR3 has 16 residues. Germline V gives CDR1 MGHRA, CDR2 YSYEKL. DNA of the CDR3: TGCGCCAGCAGACTTCTCCCGGTTACGAACACCGGGGAGCTGTTTTTT. Protein sequence: CASRLLPVTNTGELFF.

The chain uses TRBV6-6 and TRBJ2-7; possibly TRBD2 for D (6 bases). Trimming stripped 0 bases from V and 10 bases from J, with 13 bases between. Germline CDR1 MNHNY, CDR2 SVGAGI (reference sequence). This CDR3 is built from 13 residues. Written as DNA, the CDR3 is TGTGCCAGCAGTTACTCGGAGTGGCGGGGCCAGTACTTC. This sequence encodes CASSYSEWRGQYF.